The TCR beta chain described here comes from a study of beta chain features in type 1 diabetes. The study reverse transcribed the entire isolated RNA, so it sequenced expressed TCRB transcripts. The average output of naive, central memory and regulatory T cell samples was 3 million to 4 million reads. The data were produced by immunoSEQ multiplex PCR, yet TCRdb's version contains in-frame clones alone and is incomplete. The sample includes fewer than 250,000 clones, about 63% of them seen just once. General study findings and limits: The influence of HLA type on TCRB rearrangement stayed undetermined. Type 1 diabetes patients had moderately but significantly shorter TCRB CDR3s in all four CD4+ subsets.

Comments on this clone: Its antigen is currently unknown.

Sequenced material: naive CD4+ T cells from blood. The clonotype originates from a man in his thirties or forties in good health.

The CDR3 reads CASSVGTSGNIQYF. The CDR3 DNA is TGTGCCAGCAGCGTAGGGACCTCGGGAAACATTCAGTACTTC. This chain uses TRBV9 with TRBJ2-4; D is ambiguous. Between the trimmed V and J ends, which lost 0 bases and 6 bases, there was a span of 10 bases. CDR3 length: 14 residues. CDR1 and CDR2 from the germline V gene are SGDLS and YYNGEE. The full variable domain, rest sourced from reference TRBV9 and TRBJ2-4, is DSGVTQTPKHLITATGQRVTLRCSPRSGDLSVYWYQQSLDQGLQFLIQYYNGEERAKGNILERFSAQQFPDLHSELNLSSLELGDSALYFCASSVGTSGNIQYFGAGTRLSVL.